This T cell receptor beta chain was profiled in a study of cytomegalovirus exposure and HLA in healthy donors. Study findings and constraints: Three chains linked to CMV were shown in vitro to be specific for CMV antigens. In a later analysis, HLA-C alleles had the fewest associated TCRs, DRB1 alleles the most.

The PCR employed 60 Vbeta primers together with 13 Jbeta primers. Original analysis: Later work found approximately 87 million unique TCR beta chains, with about 10 million shared. Some clones are missing from TCRdb's copy, which holds only in-frame ones; the method was immunoSEQ multiplex PCR. That table is the source of V, J and clone size, and D and trimming were worked out from the DNA. The sample has 110,000 to 150,000 clones, approximately 80% seen once. The germline gives CDR1 SGHTA, CDR2 FQGNSA. CDR3 length equals 14 residues. Germline trimming cut 6 bases from V and 6 bases from J; bases unmatched to any gene: 4. With respect to this clone: The antigen is not known.

The sample comprised PBMCs. The chain links TRBV7-2 to TRBJ2-2; 10 nucleotides align to TRBD1. The TCR comes from a man aged 35 to 55 in good health and CMV-seronegative. The CDR3 bases are TGTGCCAGCAGAAGGGACAGGGGTTCCGGGGAGCTGTTTTTT. This translates into CASRRDRGSGELFF.